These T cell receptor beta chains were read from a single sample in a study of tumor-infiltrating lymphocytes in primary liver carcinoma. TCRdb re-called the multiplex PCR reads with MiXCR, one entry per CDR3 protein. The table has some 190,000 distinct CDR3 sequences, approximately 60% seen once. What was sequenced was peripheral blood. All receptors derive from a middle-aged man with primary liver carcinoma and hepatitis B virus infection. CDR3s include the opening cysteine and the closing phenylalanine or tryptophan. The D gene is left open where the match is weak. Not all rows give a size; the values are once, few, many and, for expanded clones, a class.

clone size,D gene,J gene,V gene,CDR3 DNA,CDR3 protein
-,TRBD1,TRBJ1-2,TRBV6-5,TGTGCCAGCTCAGGGGGTCAGGGGGCAGGCGGCTACACCTTC,CASSGGQGAGGYTF
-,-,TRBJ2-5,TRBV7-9,TGTGCCAGCAGCCCCACGGGGGGACAAGAGACCCAGTGCTTC,CASSPTGGQETQCF
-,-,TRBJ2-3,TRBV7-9,TGTGTCAGCAGCTTAGCCACAGATACACAGTATTTT,CVSSLATDTQYF
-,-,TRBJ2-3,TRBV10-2,TGCGCCAGCAGTGGGACCTCAAGCGCAGATACGCAGTATTTT,CASSGTSSADTQYF
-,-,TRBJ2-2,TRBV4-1,TGCGCCAGCAGCCATGTGGGGGTTACCGGGGAGCTGTTTTTT,CASSHVGVTGELFF
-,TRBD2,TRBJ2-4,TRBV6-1,TGTGCCAGCAGTCACCTAGCGGAGCGGAACACTCAGTACTTC,CASSHLAERNTQYF
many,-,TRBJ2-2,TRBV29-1,TGCAGCGTTGTTCTTATGGGGCAGAACACCGGGGAGCTGTTTTTT,CSVVLMGQNTGELFF
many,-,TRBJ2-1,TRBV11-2,TGTGCCAGCAGCTTAGGTTCCGGAGGTCCCTACAATGAGCAGTTCTTC,CASSLGSGGPYNEQFF
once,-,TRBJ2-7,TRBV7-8,TGTGCCAGCAGCTGGAAACCCTCCTACGAGCAGTACTTC,CASSWKPSYEQYF
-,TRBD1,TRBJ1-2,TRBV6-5,TGTGCCAGCAGCTCCTCCGGGACAGGGGCTGGCTACACCTTC,CASSSSGTGAGYTF
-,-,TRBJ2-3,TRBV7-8,TGTGCCAGCAGCTTAGACAGGCCTAGCACAGATACGCAGTATTTT,CASSLDRPSTDTQYF
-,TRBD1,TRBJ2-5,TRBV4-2,TGTGCCAGCAGCCAAGAATTGGCTCAGACAGGGGAGACCCAGTACTTC,CASSQELAQTGETQYF
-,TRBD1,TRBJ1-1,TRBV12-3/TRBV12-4,TGTGCCAGCAGTCAGGGGGACACTGAAGCTTTCTTT,CASSQGDTEAFF
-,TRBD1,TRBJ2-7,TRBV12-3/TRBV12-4,TGTGCCAACAGGGGGACAGGGAAGTCCGAGCAGTACTTC,CANRGTGKSEQYF
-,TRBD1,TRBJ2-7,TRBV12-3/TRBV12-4,TGTGCCAGCAGTAGGACAGGGAAGTACGAGCAGTACTTC,CASSRTGKYEQYF
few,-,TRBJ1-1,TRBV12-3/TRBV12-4,TGTGCCAGCAGCCACGGGGGGGGCGGGGCTGAAGCTTTCTTT,CASSHGGGGAEAFF
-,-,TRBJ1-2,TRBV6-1,TGTGCCAAGAGTGAAGTGGGGGGGGCTGGACGTGGCTACACCTTC,CAKSEVGGAGRGYTF
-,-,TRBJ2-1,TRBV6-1,TGTGCCAGCAGTGGTCTTGGGCCATTTAACAATGTGCAGTTCTTC,CASSGLGPFNNVQFF
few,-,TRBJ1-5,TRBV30,TGTGCCTGGAGTGTTTGGAGTTTGGGGAATCATAGCAATCAGCCCCAGCATTTT,CAWSVWSLGNHSNQPQHF
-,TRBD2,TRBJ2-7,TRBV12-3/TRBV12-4,TGTGCCAGCGGTTCGGGGGACTACTCCTACGAGCAGTACTTC,CASGSGDYSYEQYF
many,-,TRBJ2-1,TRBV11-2,TGTGCCAGCAGCTTAGAGGAGGGTTACAATGAGCAGTTCTTC,CASSLEEGYNEQFF
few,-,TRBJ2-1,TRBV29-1,TGCAGCATTGAGACAAACCCTCTCGCCAATGAGCAGTTCTTC,CSIETNPLANEQFF
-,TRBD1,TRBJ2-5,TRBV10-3,TGTGCCATCAGTGAGTTGGACAGGGTGCGTCAGACCCAGTACTTC,CAISELDRVRQTQYF
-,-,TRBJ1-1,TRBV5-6,TGTGCCAGCAGCTTGCACAGCTTAATGAACACTGAAGCTTTCTTT,CASSLHSLMNTEAFF
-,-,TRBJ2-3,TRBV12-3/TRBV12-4,TGTGCCAGCAGCCAAGATAACATGAATACGCAGTATTTT,CASSQDNMNTQYF
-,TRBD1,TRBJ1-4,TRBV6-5,TGTGCCAGCAGTTCGGGACAGGGGGCCGGTAATGAAAAACTGTTTTTT,CASSSGQGAGNEKLFF
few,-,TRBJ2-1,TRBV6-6,TGTGCCAGCAGTCCTTACAGGGGGGGAAATGAGCAGTTCTTC,CASSPYRGGNEQFF
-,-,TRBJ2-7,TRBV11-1,TGTGCCAGCAACTTACTCGGACCCTACAAGCAGTACTTC,CASNLLGPYKQYF
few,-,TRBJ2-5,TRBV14,TGTGCCAGCAGCCTACTAGGTAGCCCCCAGTACTTC,CASSLLGSPQYF
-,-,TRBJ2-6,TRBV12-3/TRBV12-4,TGTGCCAGCAGCCCTTTTGAGGCCAACGTCCTGACTTTC,CASSPFEANVLTF
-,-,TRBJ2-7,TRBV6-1,TGTGCCAGCAGGCCCGGGATCAGCCGCGTTTCCTACGAGCAGTACTTC,CASRPGISRVSYEQYF
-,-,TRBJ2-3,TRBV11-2,TGTGCCAGCAGCGCCCCTGGTTATACGCAGTATTTT,CASSAPGYTQYF
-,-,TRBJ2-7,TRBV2,TGTGCCAGCAGCTCCCAGGGGACTTCCTACGAGCAGTACTTC,CASSSQGTSYEQYF
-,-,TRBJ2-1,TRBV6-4,TGTGCCAGCAGTGACGCTGGGATAGCGAGCTATGAGCAGTTCTTC,CASSDAGIASYEQFF
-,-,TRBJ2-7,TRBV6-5,TGTGCCAGCAGTTACCAGGGGTTGGAGCAGTACTTC,CASSYQGLEQYF
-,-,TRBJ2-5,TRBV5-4,TGTGCCAGCGGCCTCCAGCAGGACGCGACCCAGTACTTC,CASGLQQDATQYF
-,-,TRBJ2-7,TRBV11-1,TGTGCCAGCAGCTATGGGGCAGGGATCAACGAGCAGTATTTC,CASSYGAGINEQYF
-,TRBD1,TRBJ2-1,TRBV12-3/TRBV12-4,TGTGCCAGCACCCCGGGACAGGGGGCTAATGAGCAGTCCTTC,CASTPGQGANEQSF
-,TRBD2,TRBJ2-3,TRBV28,TGTGCCAGCAGTCAGCGGGACTCGTCTTACCGTACAGATACGCAGTATTTT,CASSQRDSSYRTDTQYF
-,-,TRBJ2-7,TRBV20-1,TGCAGTGCTAGAGACAAAACGACGACTAGCGAGCAGTACTTC,CSARDKTTTSEQYF
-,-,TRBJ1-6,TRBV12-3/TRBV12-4,TGTGCCAGCAGTTCCACGAAAGGGCGTAATTCGCCCCTCCACTTT,CASSSTKGRNSPLHF
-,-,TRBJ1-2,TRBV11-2,TGTGCCAACAGCCCGGTCGGGGGTGGCTACACCTTC,CANSPVGGGYTF
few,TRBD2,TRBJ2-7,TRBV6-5,TGTGCCAGCAGTTATCAGCGGGAGGGTCACGAGCAGTACTTC,CASSYQREGHEQYF
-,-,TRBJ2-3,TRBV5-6,TGTGCCAGCAGCTTGGCAGTCAGAACCACAGATACGCAGTATTTT,CASSLAVRTTDTQYF
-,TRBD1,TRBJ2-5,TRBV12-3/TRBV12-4,TGTGCCAGCAGTTTGAGGGGGCCCCAAGAGACCCAGTACTTC,CASSLRGPQETQYF
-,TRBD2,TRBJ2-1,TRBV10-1,TGCGCCAGCAGTGAGTCCGGAGCGGGATCCTACAATGAGCAGTTCTTC,CASSESGAGSYNEQFF
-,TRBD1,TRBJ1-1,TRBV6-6,TGTGCCAGCAGTTACCTAAGGACAGGAGCGAACATTGAAGCTTTCTTT,CASSYLRTGANIEAFF
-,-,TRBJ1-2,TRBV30,TGTGCCTGGAAAGGGAAAGGGGGAGGCTATGGCTACACCTTC,CAWKGKGGGYGYTF